This entry lists 11 T cell receptor beta chains sequenced from one sample in a study of blood T cell repertoires in COVID-19. Data came from immunoSEQ multiplex PCR; TCRdb stores just in-frame clones and leaves some out. The table shows nearly 200,000 clones, with roughly 80% occurring only once. Material: peripheral blood. Receptor source: a man aged 55 to 70 with COVID-19, enrolled during active disease.

The V gene is TRBV6-5, the J gene TRBJ1-1; possible D gene TRBD1, 5 bases. The germline V gene encodes CDR1 MNHEY and CDR2 SVGAGI. CDR3 length equals 15 residues. Between the trimmed V and J ends, which lost 5 bases and 3 bases, there was a span of 16 bases. CDR3 bases: TGTGCCAGCAGTAATCCAGGGAGGCTGGACACTGAAGCTTTCTTT. Its translation is CASSNPGRLDTEAFF.

The V and J genes are TRBV4-1 and TRBJ2-3; maybe TRBD2 (6 bases). The CDR3 loop spans 16 amino acids. Germline CDR1 and CDR2: MGHRA and YSYEKL. Trimming took off 4 bases at V and 4 bases at J, with 18 bases between the two ends. CDR3 loop: CASSPGPSASADTQYF. CDR3 sequence (DNA): TGCGCCAGCAGCCCAGGCCCTAGCGCCTCCGCAGATACGCAGTATTTT.

A remark on this clone: Additional DNA sequences in this sample encode the identical CDR3. The gene calls are TRBV27 and TRBJ1-5; 9 positions match TRBD1. V shed 3 bases, J shed 0 bases, and the junction held 0 bases outside the gene matches. Germline values: CDR1 MNHEY, CDR2 SMNVEV (reference sequence). The CDR3 has 15 amino acids. CDR3 DNA sequence: TGTGCCAGCAGTTTGGGACAGGGTAGCAATCAGCCCCAGCATTTT. This translates into CASSLGQGSNQPQHF.

This clone is a singleton in its sample. The chain links TRBV4-1 to TRBJ2-1, with 7 bases fitting TRBD2. Germline loops: CDR1 MGHRA, CDR2 YSYEKL. The trim removed 8 bases at V and 4 bases at J, leaving 2 bases unmatched. This CDR3 is 12 amino acids long. The DNA for the CDR3 is TGCGCCAGCCGGGAGGAGTACAATGAGCAGTTCTTC. It codes for CASREEYNEQFF.

This chain links TRBV20-1 with TRBJ1-1; no firm D call. Germline V lookup: CDR1 DFQATT, CDR2 SNEGSKA (reference sequence). Deletions cut 5 bases from V and 5 bases from J, with 6 bases between. The CDR3 contains 10 residues. CDR3 residues: CSALGTEAFF. The DNA for the CDR3 is TGCAGTGCTCTCGGGACTGAAGCTTTCTTT.

The chain combines TRBV4-1 with TRBJ1-2; D is undetermined. The germline V and J ends were trimmed by 5 bases and 8 bases, with 18 bases remaining between them. The CDR3 consists of 14 residues. Looked up from germline, CDR1 is MGHRA and CDR2 is YSYEKL. CDR3 protein: CASSRTGEDWGYTF. As DNA, the CDR3 is TGCGCCAGCAGCAGGACGGGAGAGGATTGGGGCTACACCTTC.

This chain uses TRBV7-2 with TRBJ1-6; 7 nucleotides align to TRBD1. The CDR3 contains 15 residues. Unmatched junction bases numbered 4, after V lost 2 bases and J lost 6 bases. Per the germline V gene, CDR1 is SGHTA and CDR2 is FQGNSA. This CDR3 is CASSLTTGSNSPLHF. CDR3 nucleotide sequence: TGTGCCAGCAGCTTAACGACAGGGTCTAATTCACCCCTCCACTTT.

The CDR3 sequence is CASTLSEAGANVLTF. Written as DNA, the CDR3 is TGCGCCAGCACCCTCTCGGAGGCTGGGGCCAACGTCCTGACTTTC. The chain uses TRBV5-1 and TRBJ2-6; a possible D gene is TRBD2 (5 bases). The V end was cut by 6 bases, the J end by 2 bases, with 12 bases between. This CDR3 has 15 amino acids. CDR1 is SGHRS, CDR2 YFSETQ, per germline.

The chain carries TRBV29-1 and TRBJ1-5; 9 bases align to TRBD1. This CDR3 has 12 residues. J gave up 7 bases and V 7 bases, and 5 bases lay outside the gene matches. Looked up from germline, CDR1 is SQVTM and CDR2 is ANQGSEA. The CDR3: CSGRTGDQPQHF. CDR3 sequence (DNA): TGCAGCGGGAGGACAGGGGACCAGCCCCAGCATTTT.

J is TRBJ2-7 and V is TRBV9; 7 nucleotides match TRBD2. The CDR3 sequence is 16 residues long. In germline, CDR1 is SGDLS, CDR2 YYNGEE. The V gene end was trimmed by 4 bases and the J gene end by 2 bases; junction bases not matched to a gene: 12. The CDR3: CASSPSGGSTPYEQYF. The CDR3 region has the DNA TGTGCCAGCAGCCCTTCGGGCGGGAGTACCCCCTACGAGCAGTACTTC.

V gene TRBV7-7 combines with J gene TRBJ2-3; 12 bases are a match to TRBD2. Germline CDR1 reads SSHAT; CDR2 reads FNYEAQ (reference sequence). Trimming took 2 bases from V and 4 from J; bases not matched to a gene: 1. There are 15 residues in the CDR3. The CDR3 loop reads CASSLLAGGADTQYF. The CDR3 DNA sequence: TGTGCCAGCAGCTTACTAGCGGGAGGGGCAGATACGCAGTATTTT.